The rows below give T cell receptor beta chains drawn from one sample of a study of regulatory T cells in long-lasting Graves disease. TCRdb ran MiXCR on the multiplex PCR reads and lists one entry per CDR3 protein. The data show 300,000 to 450,000 distinct CDR3 sequences, about 14% seen once. The material sequenced was peripheral blood mononuclear cells (PBMCs), taken at new diagnosis, from a patient treated with antithyroid drugs. Receptor source: a female donor with Graves disease. CDR3s include the opening cysteine and the closing phenylalanine or tryptophan. The D gene is left open where the match is weak. Clone size appears in some rows only: once, few, many, or a class for an expanded clone.

TRBJ1-2	TRBV12-3/TRBV12-4	many	NA	TGTGCCAGCAGTTTCGGACTCCTAGGTGACTATGGCTACACCTTC	CASSFGLLGDYGYTF
TRBJ1-1	TRBV28	many	TRBD1	TGTGCCAGCAGGTCCGGGACAGGGAACACTGAAGCTTTCTTT	CASRSGTGNTEAFF
TRBJ1-1	TRBV29-1	many	TRBD1	TGCAGCGTTGAAGCCTGGGACAGTCCGAGCCCTGAAGCTTTCTTT	CSVEAWDSPSPEAFF
TRBJ2-1	TRBV20-1	few	TRBD2	TGCAGTGCCATCGGGCAGCGGGGGGGACCTACCTACAATGAGCAGTTCTTC	CSAIGQRGGPTYNEQFF
TRBJ2-1	TRBV2	once	NA	TGTGCCAGCACAGTTCCGCTGGGGGGTACTGAGCAGTTCTTC	CASTVPLGGTEQFF
TRBJ1-2	TRBV5-1	many	TRBD1	TGCGCCAGCAGCTTTTTCCCGGGACAGATAATTACGATACCTAACTATGGCTACACCTTC	CASSFFPGQIITIPNYGYTF
TRBJ2-5	TRBV9	few	NA	TGTGCCAGCACTCGCCAGTTAGGAGGCGAGACCCAGTACTTC	CASTRQLGGETQYF
TRBJ1-6	TRBV10-3	NA	NA	TGTGCCACCAGCCCCTTGGGGGAACTAAGGAATTCACCCCTCCACTTT	CATSPLGELRNSPLHF
TRBJ2-1	TRBV19	NA	TRBD1	TGTGCCAGTAGTATAACCTCAGGGGGCAGGTCCGATGAGCAGTTCTTC	CASSITSGGRSDEQFF
TRBJ1-1	TRBV7-2	many	NA	TGTGCCAGCAGCTTCGTGTGGCGGAGAAACACTGAAGCTTTCTTT	CASSFVWRRNTEAFF
TRBJ1-1	TRBV3-1	many	TRBD1	TGTGCCAGCAGCGCACAGGGGTTAAGCGCTGAAGCTTTCTTT	CASSAQGLSAEAFF
TRBJ1-3	TRBV5-1	once	NA	TGCGCCAGCAGCTTGACCGGGGGGCTGAGCTCTGGAAACACCATATATTTT	CASSLTGGLSSGNTIYF
TRBJ1-6	TRBV27	many	NA	TGTGCCAGCTCCACGAGGGACGGTTCACCCCTCCACTTT	CASSTRDGSPLHF
TRBJ2-7	TRBV11-2	many	TRBD2	TGTGCCAGCAGCCCCACTCTTTCTAGCGGGGCCTACGAGCAGTACTTC	CASSPTLSSGAYEQYF
TRBJ2-5	TRBV11-2	few	TRBD1	TGTGCCAGCAGCCAGAACACAGGGGCTCAAGAGACCCAGTACTTC	CASSQNTGAQETQYF
TRBJ2-3	TRBV6-2/TRBV6-3	NA	TRBD2	TGTGCCAGCATCGGACTAGCAGGGCCCGATACGCAGTATTTT	CASIGLAGPDTQYF
TRBJ2-7	TRBV19	many	TRBD1	TGTGCCAGTAGTCCCGGACAGGGCATGCATTACGAGCAGTACTTC	CASSPGQGMHYEQYF
TRBJ2-1	TRBV20-1	NA	NA	TGCAGTGCTAGTGCCCTGGAAGCGGCTCTGAGCTCCTACAATGAGCAGTTCTTC	CSASALEAALSSYNEQFF
TRBJ2-5	TRBV3-1	many	TRBD2	TGTGCCAGCAGCCAAGATCAAGGACTAGCGCCGGAGACCCAGTACTTC	CASSQDQGLAPETQYF
TRBJ2-1	TRBV11-2	many	NA	TGTGCCAGCAGCCCCCCCCTGATAACCTACAATGAGCAGTTCTTC	CASSPPLITYNEQFF
TRBJ2-5	TRBV9	NA	TRBD1	TGTGCCAGCAGCGTAGGTGGACAGGGGGAGACCCAGTACTTC	CASSVGGQGETQYF
TRBJ1-1	TRBV12-3/TRBV12-4	many	TRBD1	TGTGCCAGCAGTAACGAGGACAGGGGGCACACTGAAGCTTTCTTT	CASSNEDRGHTEAFF
TRBJ2-2	TRBV7-9	few	NA	TGTGCCGGCTTACTGGCGAACACCGGGGAGCTGTTTTTT	CAGLLANTGELFF
TRBJ1-5	TRBV4-1	few	NA	TGCGCCAGCAGCCAATTAGGGGACAATTCTCAGCCCCAGCATTTT	CASSQLGDNSQPQHF
TRBJ1-2	TRBV11-1	NA	NA	TGTGCCAGCAGCTTAACCCTCCTCGGCTCTAACTATGGCTACACCTTC	CASSLTLLGSNYGYTF
TRBJ2-1	TRBV19	NA	TRBD2	TGTGCCAGTACCCCTCCTCCGGGACTAGCGGGCTCTTCCTACAATGAGCAGTTCTTC	CASTPPPGLAGSSYNEQFF
TRBJ1-1	TRBV6-5	NA	NA	TGTGCCAGCAGTTACGGGGGCTGGAATGCTTTCTTT	CASSYGGWNAFF
TRBJ1-2	TRBV12-3/TRBV12-4	few	TRBD1	TGTGCCAGCAGCAACAGGGGGTCTTATGGCTACACCTTC	CASSNRGSYGYTF
TRBJ2-6	TRBV2	NA	TRBD1	TGTGCCAGCAATCCCCAGGGGGCTGGGGCCAACGTCCTGACTTTC	CASNPQGAGANVLTF
TRBJ1-1	TRBV5-6	NA	NA	TGTGCCAGCAGCCCTTTGGAGGGGATGAACACTGAAGCTTTCTTT	CASSPLEGMNTEAFF
TRBJ1-4	TRBV7-9	NA	NA	TGTGCCAGCAGCACCCCGGTGGGCGTAGAAAAACTGTTTTTT	CASSTPVGVEKLFF
TRBJ1-2	TRBV5-1	NA	NA	TGCGCCAGCAGCAAGAACCGGGCTATGAACTATGGCTACACCTTC	CASSKNRAMNYGYTF
TRBJ2-5	TRBV20-1	many	TRBD2	TGCAGTCACACTAGCGGGGGTGAGGAGACCCAGTACTTC	CSHTSGGEETQYF
TRBJ2-1	TRBV18	few	NA	TGTGCCAGCTCACCTCTTGACAGATACAATGAGCAGTTCTTC	CASSPLDRYNEQFF
TRBJ2-1	TRBV19	few	TRBD2	TGTGCCAGTAGTATGGGGCTAGCGGGAGTCGATGAGCAGTTCTTC	CASSMGLAGVDEQFF
TRBJ1-2	TRBV6-1	NA	TRBD1	TGTGCCAGCAGACAGGGGGCGTCTGTCTATGGCTACACCTTC	CASRQGASVYGYTF
TRBJ1-1	TRBV19	NA	TRBD1	TGTGCCAGTAGTAGGGGGAGAACAGGGGAAACTGAAGCTTTCTTT	CASSRGRTGETEAFF
TRBJ2-1	TRBV2	many	NA	TGTGCCAGCAGTGAACGGGCCGGGGCAGGGGTTTTCCATGAGCAGTTCTTC	CASSERAGAGVFHEQFF
TRBJ1-2	TRBV7-9	NA	TRBD1	TGTGCCAGCAGCTTAGGGGGGACAGGGTACGGCTACACCTTC	CASSLGGTGYGYTF
TRBJ2-1	TRBV19	NA	NA	TGTGCCAGTAGTATAGAGGCTAGACCCTACAATGAGCAGTTCTTC	CASSIEARPYNEQFF
TRBJ1-5	TRBV28	few	NA	TGTGCCAGCAGCCGGGGGGGGGCTGGATATCAGCCCCAGCATTTT	CASSRGGAGYQPQHF
TRBJ1-1	TRBV19	many	NA	TGTGCCAGTAGTAATCGCTTGGGGCAGACGAACACTGAAGCTTTCTTT	CASSNRLGQTNTEAFF
TRBJ2-4	TRBV2	NA	NA	TGTGCCGGCGGGGGACCCAGGGGTGACATTCAGTACTTC	CAGGGPRGDIQYF
TRBJ2-7	TRBV29-1	NA	NA	TGCAGCGCCCTGGCCGAGGGCGAGCAGTACTTC	CSALAEGEQYF
TRBJ1-5	TRBV5-5	NA	TRBD1	TGTGCCAGCAGCTTGGACGGCTTCAGGGGGCTGGGTCAGCCCCAGCATTTT	CASSLDGFRGLGQPQHF
TRBJ2-1	TRBV28	many	TRBD2	TGTGCCAGCAGTTTATGGACTAGCGGAGTATACAATGAGCAGTTCTTC	CASSLWTSGVYNEQFF
TRBJ1-2	TRBV28	many	NA	TGTGCCAGCAGTTTAACTGACACGTATGGCTACACCTTC	CASSLTDTYGYTF
TRBJ2-5	TRBV7-2	many	NA	TGTGCCAGCAGCCCGAGGGGGATTGAAGAGACCCAGTACTTC	CASSPRGIEETQYF
TRBJ2-7	TRBV20-1	many	NA	TGCAGTGCCCCCCCTCCGGGAAACTCCTACGAGCAGTACTTC	CSAPPPGNSYEQYF
TRBJ2-7	TRBV7-9	many	TRBD1	TGTGCCAGCACCTCACCCCTCCTGGACAGGGCGAACGAGCAGTACTTC	CASTSPLLDRANEQYF
TRBJ1-2	TRBV13	many	TRBD1	TGTGCCAGCAGCAGACAGGGGGCGGATGGCTACACCTTC	CASSRQGADGYTF
TRBJ2-5	TRBV2	many	NA	TGTGCCAGCAGTCCTATCTGGGGGGACACCCAAGAGACCCAGTACTTC	CASSPIWGDTQETQYF
TRBJ1-1	TRBV28	many	TRBD1	TGTGCCAGCAGCTCCCAATACAGGGGTGCCGGCACTGAAGCTTTCTTT	CASSSQYRGAGTEAFF
TRBJ1-2	TRBV5-1	many	NA	TGCGCCAGCAGCTGGGGAACACGGACAAAAGGACATGGCTACACCTTC	CASSWGTRTKGHGYTF
TRBJ1-1	TRBV7-9	few	NA	TGTGCCAGCAGCTTAGCGAGGAGGCCTGAAGCTTTCTTT	CASSLARRPEAFF
TRBJ1-1	TRBV10-1	many	NA	TGCGCCACCTCCCCAGCGGGGAACACTGAAGCTTTCTTT	CATSPAGNTEAFF
TRBJ1-1	TRBV25-1	NA	NA	TGTGCCAGCAGTGTCAGGGGCGTGACTGAAGCTTTCTTT	CASSVRGVTEAFF
TRBJ2-1	TRBV6-2/TRBV6-3	few	TRBD2	TGTGCCAGCAGTTACCTCGGGACTAGTCTCAATGAGCAGTTCTTC	CASSYLGTSLNEQFF
TRBJ1-4	TRBV6-1	many	TRBD1	TGTGCCACGGGGGGGGACAGAGATAATGAAAAACTGTTTTTT	CATGGDRDNEKLFF
TRBJ2-3	TRBV7-2	many	TRBD2	TGTGCCAGCAGCTCCCCCACTAGCGGCTCCACAGATACGCAGTATTTT	CASSSPTSGSTDTQYF